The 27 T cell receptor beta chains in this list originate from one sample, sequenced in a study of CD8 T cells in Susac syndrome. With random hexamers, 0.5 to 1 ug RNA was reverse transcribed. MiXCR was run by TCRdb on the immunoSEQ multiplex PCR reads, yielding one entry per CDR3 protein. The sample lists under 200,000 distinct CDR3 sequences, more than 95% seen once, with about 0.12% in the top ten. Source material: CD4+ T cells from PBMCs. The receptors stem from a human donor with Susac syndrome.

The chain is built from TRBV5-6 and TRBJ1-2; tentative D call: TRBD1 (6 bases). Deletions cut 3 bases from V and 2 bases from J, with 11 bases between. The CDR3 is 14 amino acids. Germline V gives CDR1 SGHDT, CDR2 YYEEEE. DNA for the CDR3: TGTGCCAGCAGCTCACAGGGAGAGAACTATGGCTACACCTTC. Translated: CASSSQGENYGYTF.

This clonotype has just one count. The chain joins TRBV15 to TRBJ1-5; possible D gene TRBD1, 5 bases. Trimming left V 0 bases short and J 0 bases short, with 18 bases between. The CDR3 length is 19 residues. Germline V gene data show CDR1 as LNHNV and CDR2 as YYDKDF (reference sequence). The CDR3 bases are TGTGCCACCAGCAGAGATCTCTCAGGGTTAGGGGATAGCAATCAGCCCCAGCATTTT. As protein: CATSRDLSGLGDSNQPQHF.

CDR3 in amino acids: CACSLGAGYEQYF. CDR3 nucleotides: TGTGCCTGTTCGCTGGGCGCCGGCTACGAGCAGTACTTC. The chain has TRBV30 and TRBJ2-7; D is ambiguous. The CDR3 sequence is 13 residues long. Germline CDR1 reads GTSNPN; CDR2 reads SVGIG (reference sequence). Trimming took off 6 bases at V and 3 bases at J, with 15 bases between the two ends.

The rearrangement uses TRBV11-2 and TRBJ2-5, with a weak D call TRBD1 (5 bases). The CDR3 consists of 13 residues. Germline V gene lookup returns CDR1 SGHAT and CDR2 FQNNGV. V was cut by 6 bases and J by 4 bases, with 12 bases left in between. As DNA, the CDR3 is TGTGCCAGCAGGCAGGGCTGGCGAGAGACCCAGTACTTC. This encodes CASRQGWRETQYF.

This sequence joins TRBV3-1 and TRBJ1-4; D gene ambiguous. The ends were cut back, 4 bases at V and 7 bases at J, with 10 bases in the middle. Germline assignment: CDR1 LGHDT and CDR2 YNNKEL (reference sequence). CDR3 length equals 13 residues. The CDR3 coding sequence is TGTGCCAGCAGCCCTCGGCTAGGTGAAAAACTGTTTTTT. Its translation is CASSPRLGEKLFF.

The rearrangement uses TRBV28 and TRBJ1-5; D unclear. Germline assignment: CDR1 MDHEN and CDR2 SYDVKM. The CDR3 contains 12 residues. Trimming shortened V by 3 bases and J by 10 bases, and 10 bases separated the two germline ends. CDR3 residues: CASSLTASPQHF. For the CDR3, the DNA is TGTGCCAGCAGTTTGACGGCCTCACCCCAGCATTTT. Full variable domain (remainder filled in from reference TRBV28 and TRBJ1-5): DVKVTQSSRYLVKRTGEKVFLECVQDMDHENMFWYRQDPGLGLRLIYFSYDVKMKEKGDIPEGYSVSREKKERFSLILESASTNQTSMYLCASSLTASPQHFGDGTRLSIL.

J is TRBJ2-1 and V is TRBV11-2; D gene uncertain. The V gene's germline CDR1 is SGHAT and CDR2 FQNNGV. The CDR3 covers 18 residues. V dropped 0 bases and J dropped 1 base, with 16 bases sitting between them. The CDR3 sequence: CASSLDKSRSLSYNEQFF. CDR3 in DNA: TGTGCCAGCAGCTTAGATAAATCACGGAGTTTGTCCTACAATGAGCAGTTCTTC.

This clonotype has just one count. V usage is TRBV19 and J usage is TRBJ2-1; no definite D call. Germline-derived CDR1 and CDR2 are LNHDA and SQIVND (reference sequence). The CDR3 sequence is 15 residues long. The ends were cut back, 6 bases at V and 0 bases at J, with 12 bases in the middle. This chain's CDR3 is CASSGRVSSYNEQFF. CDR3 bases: TGTGCCAGTAGCGGCCGGGTGAGCTCCTACAATGAGCAGTTCTTC.

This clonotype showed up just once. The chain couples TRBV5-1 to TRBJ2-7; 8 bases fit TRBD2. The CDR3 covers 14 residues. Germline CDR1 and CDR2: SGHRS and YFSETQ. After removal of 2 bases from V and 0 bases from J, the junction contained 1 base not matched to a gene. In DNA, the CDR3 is TGCGCCAGCAGCTTTACTAGCGGCTCCTACGAGCAGTACTTC. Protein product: CASSFTSGSYEQYF. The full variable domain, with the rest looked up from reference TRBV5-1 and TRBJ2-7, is KAGVTQTPRYLIKTRGQQVTLSCSPISGHRSVSWYQQTPGQGLQFLFEYFSETQRNKGNFPGRFSGRQFSNSRSEMNVSTLELGDSALYLCASSFTSGSYEQYFGPGTRLTVT.

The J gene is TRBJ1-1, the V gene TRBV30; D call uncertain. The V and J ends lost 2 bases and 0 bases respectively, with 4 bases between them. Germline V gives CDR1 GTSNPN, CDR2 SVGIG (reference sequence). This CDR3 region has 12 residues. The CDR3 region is CAWSRLNTEAFF. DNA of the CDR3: TGTGCCTGGAGTCGGTTGAACACTGAAGCTTTCTTT.

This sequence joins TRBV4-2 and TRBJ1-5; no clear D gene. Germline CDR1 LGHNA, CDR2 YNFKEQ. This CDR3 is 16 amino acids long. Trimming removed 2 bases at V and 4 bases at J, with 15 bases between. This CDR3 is CASSQSLEPRNQPQHF. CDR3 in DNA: TGTGCCAGCAGCCAATCTCTAGAGCCCCGGAATCAGCCCCAGCATTTT.

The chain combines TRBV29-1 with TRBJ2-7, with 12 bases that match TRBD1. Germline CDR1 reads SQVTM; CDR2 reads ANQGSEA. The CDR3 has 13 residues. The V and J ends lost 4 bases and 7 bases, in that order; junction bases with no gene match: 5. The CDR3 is CSVGGQGAGEQYF. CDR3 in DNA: TGCAGCGTTGGGGGACAGGGGGCGGGTGAGCAGTACTTC.

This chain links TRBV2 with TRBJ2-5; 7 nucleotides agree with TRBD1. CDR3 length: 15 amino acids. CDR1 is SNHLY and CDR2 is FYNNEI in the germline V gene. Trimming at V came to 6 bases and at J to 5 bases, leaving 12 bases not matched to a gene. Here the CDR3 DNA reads TGTGCCAGCAGGGCCACAGGGGTGGCATTGGAGACCCAGTACTTC. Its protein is CASRATGVALETQYF.

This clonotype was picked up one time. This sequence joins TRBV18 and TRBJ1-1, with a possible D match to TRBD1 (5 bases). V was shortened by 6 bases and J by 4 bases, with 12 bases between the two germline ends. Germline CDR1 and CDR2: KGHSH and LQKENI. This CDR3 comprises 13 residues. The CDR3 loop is CASSPEGFTEAFF. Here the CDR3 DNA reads TGTGCCAGCTCCCCCGAGGGGTTCACTGAAGCTTTCTTT. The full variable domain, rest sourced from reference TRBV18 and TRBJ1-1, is NAGVMQNPRHLVRRRGQEARLRCSPMKGHSHVYWYRQLPEEGLKFMVYLQKENIIDESGMPKERFSAEFPKEGPSILRIQQVVRGDSAAYFCASSPEGFTEAFFGQGTRLTVV.

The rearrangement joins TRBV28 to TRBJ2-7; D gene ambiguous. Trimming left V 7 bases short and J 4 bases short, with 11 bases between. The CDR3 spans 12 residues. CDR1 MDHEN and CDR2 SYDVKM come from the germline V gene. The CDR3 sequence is CASTPTGYEQYV. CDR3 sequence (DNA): TGTGCCAGCACTCCGACTGGTTACGAGCAGTACGTC.

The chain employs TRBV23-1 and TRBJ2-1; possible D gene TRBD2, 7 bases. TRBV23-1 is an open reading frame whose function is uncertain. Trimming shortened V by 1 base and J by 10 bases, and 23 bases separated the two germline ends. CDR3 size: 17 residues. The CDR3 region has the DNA TGCGCCAGCAGTCAATTGCCCCTGGGGGCGGGAGCTTGCGAGCAGTTCTTC. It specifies CASSQLPLGAGACEQFF.

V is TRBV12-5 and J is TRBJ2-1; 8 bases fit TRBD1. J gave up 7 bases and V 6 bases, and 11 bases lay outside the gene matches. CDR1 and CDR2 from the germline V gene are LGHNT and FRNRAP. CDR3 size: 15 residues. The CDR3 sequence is CASGLDRGWSNEQFF. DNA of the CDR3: TGTGCTAGTGGCCTCGACAGGGGTTGGTCAAATGAGCAGTTCTTC.

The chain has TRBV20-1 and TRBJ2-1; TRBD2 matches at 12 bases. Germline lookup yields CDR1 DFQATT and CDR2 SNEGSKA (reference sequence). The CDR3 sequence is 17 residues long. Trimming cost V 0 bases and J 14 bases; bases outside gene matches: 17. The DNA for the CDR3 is TGCAGTGCTAGAGATGCTCGAGCTAGCGGGGGGGCCGGTTCTGAGTTCTTC. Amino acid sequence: CSARDARASGGAGSEFF.

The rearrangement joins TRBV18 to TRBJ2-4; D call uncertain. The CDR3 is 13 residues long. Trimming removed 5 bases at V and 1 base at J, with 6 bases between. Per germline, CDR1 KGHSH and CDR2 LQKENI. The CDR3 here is CASSEAAKNIQYF. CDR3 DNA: TGTGCCAGCTCAGAGGCGGCCAAAAACATTCAGTACTTC.

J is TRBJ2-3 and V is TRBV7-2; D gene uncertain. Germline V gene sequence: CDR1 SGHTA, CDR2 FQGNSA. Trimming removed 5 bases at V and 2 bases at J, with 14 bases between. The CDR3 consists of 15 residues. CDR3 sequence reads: CASSPSLDFTDTQYF. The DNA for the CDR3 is TGTGCCAGCAGCCCTTCTCTCGACTTCACAGATACGCAGTATTTT.

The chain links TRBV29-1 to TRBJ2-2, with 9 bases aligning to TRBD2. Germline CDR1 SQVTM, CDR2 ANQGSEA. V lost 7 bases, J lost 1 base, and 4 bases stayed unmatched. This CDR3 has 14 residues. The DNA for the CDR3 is TGCAGCGCCATAGCGGGAGTGAACACCGGGGAGCTGTTTTTT. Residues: CSAIAGVNTGELFF.

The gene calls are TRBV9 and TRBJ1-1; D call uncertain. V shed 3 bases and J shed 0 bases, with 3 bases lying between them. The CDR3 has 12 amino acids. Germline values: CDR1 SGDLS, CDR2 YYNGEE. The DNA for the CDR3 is TGTGCCAGCAGCGGCATGAACACTGAAGCTTTCTTT. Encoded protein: CASSGMNTEAFF.

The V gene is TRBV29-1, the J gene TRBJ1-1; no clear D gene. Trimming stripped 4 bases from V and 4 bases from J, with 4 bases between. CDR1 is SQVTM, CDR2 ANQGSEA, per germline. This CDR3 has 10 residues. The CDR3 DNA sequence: TGCAGCGTTGCTTCCACTGAAGCTTTCTTT. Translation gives CSVASTEAFF.

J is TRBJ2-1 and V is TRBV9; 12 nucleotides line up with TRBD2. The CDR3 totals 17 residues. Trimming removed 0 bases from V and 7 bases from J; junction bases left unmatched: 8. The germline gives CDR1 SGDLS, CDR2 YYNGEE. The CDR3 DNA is TGTGCCAGCAGCGTAGAGCCCCTAGCGGGGGGGATAAATGAGCAGTTCTTC. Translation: CASSVEPLAGGINEQFF.

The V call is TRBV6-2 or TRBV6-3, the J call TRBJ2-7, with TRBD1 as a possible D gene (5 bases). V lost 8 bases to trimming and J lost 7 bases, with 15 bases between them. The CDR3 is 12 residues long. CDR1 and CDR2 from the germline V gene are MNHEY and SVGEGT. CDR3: CASAYRSREQYF. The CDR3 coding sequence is TGTGCCAGCGCTTACAGGTCTCGGGAGCAGTACTTC.

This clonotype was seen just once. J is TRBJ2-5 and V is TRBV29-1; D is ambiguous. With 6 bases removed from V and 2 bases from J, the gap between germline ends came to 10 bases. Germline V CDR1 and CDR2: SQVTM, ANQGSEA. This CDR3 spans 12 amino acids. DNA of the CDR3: TGCAGCGTCGCAGGAAGGCAAGAGACCCAGTACTTC. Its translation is CSVAGRQETQYF.

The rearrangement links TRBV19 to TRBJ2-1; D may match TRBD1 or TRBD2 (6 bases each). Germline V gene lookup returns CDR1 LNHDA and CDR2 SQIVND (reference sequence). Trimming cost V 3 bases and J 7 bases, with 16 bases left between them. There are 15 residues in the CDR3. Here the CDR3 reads CASSMLLGGPNEQFF. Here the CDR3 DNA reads TGTGCCAGTAGTATGCTGCTAGGGGGGCCGAATGAGCAGTTCTTC.